The next 23 T cell receptor beta chains were all read from a single sample in a study of T cells in Graves' hyperthyroidism and ophthalmopathy. Amplified TCR beta CDR3 regions came from RNA transcripts. The TCR CDR3 was amplified in a first-round RT-PCR using the HTBI primer set. From the multiplex PCR reads, TCRdb called clonotypes with MiXCR, one entry per CDR3 protein. The repertoire holds about 420,000 distinct CDR3 sequences, with roughly 14% as singletons. Material: blood. These receptors all come from a woman aged 18-29 years with Graves' hyperthyroidism.

This clonotype came up a few times. The rearrangement uses TRBV7-3 and TRBJ2-2, with D tentatively TRBD1 (6 bases). Trimming pared 4 bases from V and 5 bases from J, leaving 14 bases between. Germline loops: CDR1 SGHTA, CDR2 FQGTGA. This CDR3 has 15 residues. CDR3 amino acids: CASSSARGSTGELFF. In DNA, the CDR3 is TGTGCCAGCAGCTCCGCCAGGGGTAGTACCGGGGAGCTGTTTTTT.

About this clonotype: A much larger clone differs from this one at a single base, so this may be a read error. This chain connects TRBV6-2 or TRBV6-3 to TRBJ2-1, with 12 bases fitting TRBD2. CDR1 and CDR2 (germline): MNHEY, SVGEGT. The CDR3 sequence is 16 residues long. With V trimmed by 6 bases and J by 6 bases, 9 bases remained unmatched. In DNA form, the CDR3 reads TGTGCCAGCAGGGCGACTAGCGGGAGCGCGTTCAATGAGCAGTTCTTC. Translating it yields CASRATSGSAFNEQFF.

The V gene is TRBV20-1, the J gene TRBJ1-1; maybe TRBD1 (6 bases). Germline CDR1 DFQATT, CDR2 SNEGSKA (reference sequence). This CDR3 is built from 14 residues. The CDR3 bases are TGCAGCGTCACCCGGGACATGTCCTTATCTGAAGCTTTCTTT. Residues: CSVTRDMSLSEAFF.

CDR3: CASSLGQDYTGELFF. The CDR3 DNA sequence: TGCGCCAGCAGCTTGGGCCAGGACTACACCGGGGAGCTGTTTTTT. V gene TRBV5-1 combines with J gene TRBJ2-2, with D maybe TRBD2 (5 bases). CDR3 length: 15 amino acids. Germline-derived CDR1 and CDR2 are SGHRS and YFSETQ. V was clipped by 0 bases and J by 3 bases, with 9 bases between them.

This clonotype has a handful of counts. V and J are TRBV5-1 and TRBJ1-4; TRBD1 might be the D (5 bases). The germline gives CDR1 SGHRS, CDR2 YFSETQ. With 0 bases removed from V and 4 bases from J, the gap between germline ends came to 10 bases. This CDR3 comprises 15 residues. For the CDR3, the DNA is TGCGCCAGCAGCTTGGCCGGTAGGGGTAATGAAAAACTGTTTTTT. Protein: CASSLAGRGNEKLFF. The whole variable domain, remainder taken from reference TRBV5-1 and TRBJ1-4, is KAGVTQTPRYLIKTRGQQVTLSCSPISGHRSVSWYQQTPGQGLQFLFEYFSETQRNKGNFPGRFSGRQFSNSRSEMNVSTLELGDSALYLCASSLAGRGNEKLFFGSGTQLSVL.

V usage is TRBV4-2 and J usage is TRBJ1-2, with D tentatively TRBD1 (6 bases). The CDR3 contains 15 residues. In germline, CDR1 is LGHNA, CDR2 YNFKEQ. V lost 2 bases and J lost 7, with 17 bases in between. CDR3 region: CASSQLQGDSGGYTF. The DNA of the CDR3 is TGTGCCAGCAGCCAATTACAGGGAGATAGTGGTGGCTACACCTTC.

This clonotype occurred many times. The rearrangement joins TRBV5-1 to TRBJ1-4; weak D call: TRBD1 (5 bases). The CDR3 extends over 16 amino acids. CDR1 is SGHRS and CDR2 is YFSETQ in the germline V gene. Trimming pared 0 bases from V and 3 bases from J, leaving 12 bases between. As DNA, the CDR3 is TGCGCCAGCAGCTTGGCCGGGGGAAAGGCTAATGAAAAACTGTTTTTT. Translated, it gives CASSLAGGKANEKLFF. The full variable domain, completed using reference TRBV5-1 and TRBJ1-4, is KAGVTQTPRYLIKTRGQQVTLSCSPISGHRSVSWYQQTPGQGLQFLFEYFSETQRNKGNFPGRFSGRQFSNSRSEMNVSTLELGDSALYLCASSLAGGKANEKLFFGSGTQLSVL.

This clonotype was picked up many times. The chain combines TRBV6-1 with TRBJ1-2; the D gene is possibly TRBD1 (5 bases). Germline CDR1 and CDR2: MNHNS and SASEGT. The CDR3 has 14 residues. V was clipped by 0 bases and J by 14 bases, with 19 bases between them. CDR3 loop: CASSEARRGPGETF. CDR3 sequence (DNA): TGTGCCAGCAGTGAAGCCAGGAGGGGACCTGGGGAAACCTTC.

This chain connects TRBV5-6 to TRBJ1-4; 9 positions agree with TRBD1. Per germline, CDR1 SGHDT and CDR2 YYEEEE. V was pared by 0 bases and J by 4 bases, with 1 base of the junction left unmatched. The CDR3 contains 15 residues. CDR3 nucleotides: TGTGCCAGCAGCTTGGGGACAGGGGTTAATGAAAAACTGTTTTTT. It specifies CASSLGTGVNEKLFF.

The rearrangement links TRBV12-3 or TRBV12-4 to TRBJ1-1; D possibly corresponds to TRBD1 (6 bases). This CDR3 is built from 16 residues. Trimming removed 2 bases from V and 0 bases from J, with 13 bases in between. The CDR3 DNA is TGTGCCAGCAGTTTAAGGGGGACCAAAATGAACACTGAAGCTTTCTTT. This sequence encodes CASSLRGTKMNTEAFF.

Here the CDR3 reads CASSPRYRVGELFF. The CDR3 nucleotides read TGCGCCAGCAGCCCAAGGTATCGGGTCGGGGAGCTGTTTTTT. The rearrangement uses TRBV5-1 and TRBJ2-2; D gene unclear. Trimming removed 4 bases at V and 7 bases at J, with 14 bases between. The CDR3 is 14 amino acids. Germline assignment: CDR1 SGHRS and CDR2 YFSETQ.

Concerning this clonotype: Since the CDR3 does not end with the conserved phenylalanine or tryptophan, this likely comes from a read error. V and J are TRBV4-1 and TRBJ2-1; 10 bases map to TRBD2. V lost 2 bases and J lost 1; bases outside the gene matches: 14. This CDR3 contains 20 residues. From germline, CDR1 is MGHRA and CDR2 YSYEKL. This chain's CDR3 is CASSQPNRLAGVWSYNEQFL. CDR3 DNA: TGCGCCAGCAGCCAACCTAATCGGCTAGCGGGAGTGTGGTCCTACAATGAGCAGTTCCTC.

In its sample, this clonotype was seen many times. The genes are TRBV20-1 and TRBJ1-2, with 8 bases matching TRBD1. Germline trimming cut 4 bases from V and 4 bases from J; bases unmatched to any gene: 5. CDR3 length equals 13 residues. CDR1 is DFQATT and CDR2 is SNEGSKA in the germline V gene (reference sequence). The CDR3 bases are TGCAGTGCTAAGGACAGGGAGATCTATGGCTACACCTTC. Amino acid sequence: CSAKDREIYGYTF.

This clonotype has ten or more counts. This chain links TRBV24-1 with TRBJ2-3; D is undetermined. The length of the CDR3 is 11 residues. Germline CDR1 and CDR2: KGHDR and SFDVKD. The V gene lost 7 bases and the J gene lost 3 bases, with 4 bases spanning the gap. CDR3 loop: CATRQTDTQYF. The CDR3 coding sequence is TGTGCCACCAGACAAACAGATACGCAGTATTTT.

The J gene is TRBJ2-5, the V gene TRBV20-1, with 8 positions matching TRBD2. This CDR3 region has 14 residues. Germline-derived CDR1 and CDR2 are DFQATT and SNEGSKA (reference sequence). Trimming at V came to 6 bases and at J to 7 bases, leaving 13 bases not matched to a gene. CDR3 nucleotides: TGCAGTGCCCCGGGGGCGGGGGCGGGGGGGACCCAGTACTTC. Its translation is CSAPGAGAGGTQYF.

This clonotype was counted at least ten times. The rearrangement uses TRBV5-6 and TRBJ2-1; a possible D gene is TRBD2 (5 bases). Trimming pared 2 bases from V and 0 bases from J, leaving 15 bases between. Germline V gene sequence: CDR1 SGHDT, CDR2 YYEEEE. This CDR3 comprises 17 residues. CDR3 sequence (DNA): TGTGCCAGCAGCTTCCTCAGTGGTGGGAGCTCCTACAATGAGCAGTTCTTC. Amino acid sequence: CASSFLSGGSSYNEQFF.

This clonotype was found many times. The chain carries TRBV30 and TRBJ2-4, with 9 bases that match TRBD1. Per the germline V gene, CDR1 is GTSNPN and CDR2 is SVGIG (reference sequence). This CDR3 has 19 amino acids. V was clipped by 3 bases and J by 6 bases; unmatched bases: 21. For the CDR3, the DNA is TGTGCCTGGAGCGAAGTACCGGGACAGGGAAGATTTGGCCGAAACATTCAGTACTTC. It specifies CAWSEVPGQGRFGRNIQYF.

This clonotype has ten or more counts. CDR3 sequence: CASSSFRGETQYF. The CDR3 DNA reads as TGTGCCAGCAGCTCCTTCCGGGGGGAGACCCAGTACTTC. V and J are TRBV14 and TRBJ2-5; maybe TRBD2 (6 bases). V lost 5 bases to trimming and J lost 5 bases, with 12 bases between them. CDR3 length: 13 residues. Germline lookup yields CDR1 SGHDN and CDR2 FVKESK.

This clonotype was counted a few times. The chain combines TRBV18 with TRBJ2-1, with 9 bases that match TRBD2. J lost 7 bases, V lost 6 bases, and 13 bases had no gene match. CDR3 length: 16 amino acids. Germline V gene sequence: CDR1 KGHSH, CDR2 LQKENI. The CDR3 DNA reads as TGTGCCAGCTCCCGGGACCGCGGGGGGGCCAGGAATGAGCAGTTCTTC. As protein: CASSRDRGGARNEQFF.

This clonotype occurred once. The J gene is TRBJ1-1, the V gene TRBV19; D might be TRBD1 (5 bases). This CDR3 has 16 residues. Per germline, CDR1 LNHDA and CDR2 SQIVND (reference sequence). V lost 6 bases, J lost 6 bases, and 23 bases lay in between. The CDR3 loop reads CASSRKGPLLGSEAFF. The CDR3 coding sequence is TGTGCCAGTAGCCGCAAGGGGCCTCTGTTAGGGTCTGAAGCTTTCTTT. Together with reference TRBV19 and TRBJ1-1, the CDR3 gives the full variable domain: DGGITQSPKYLFRKEGQNVTLSCEQNLNHDAMYWYRQDPGQGLRLIYYSQIVNDFQKGDIAEGYSVSREKKESFPLTVTSAQKNPTAFYLCASSRKGPLLGSEAFFGQGTRLTVV.

This clonotype was recorded at least ten times. This sequence joins TRBV5-1 and TRBJ2-3; no clear D gene. In germline, CDR1 is SGHRS, CDR2 YFSETQ. The CDR3 totals 15 residues. Between the trimmed V and J ends, which lost 0 bases and 4 bases, there was a span of 12 bases. The CDR3 loop is CASSLAPATSDTQYF. CDR3 nucleotide sequence: TGCGCCAGCAGCTTGGCCCCAGCAACCTCAGATACGCAGTATTTT.

This clonotype was counted ten times or more. The chain combines TRBV5-1 with TRBJ2-1, with TRBD2 as a possible D gene (6 bases). The CDR3 extends over 16 amino acids. Germline V gene data show CDR1 as SGHRS and CDR2 as YFSETQ. Trimming stripped 0 bases from V and 7 bases from J, with 17 bases between. The CDR3 region is CASSLEVGMAGNEQFF. The CDR3 DNA reads TGCGCCAGCAGCTTGGAGGTGGGAATGGCGGGGAATGAGCAGTTCTTC.

This clonotype was recorded a few times. The chain couples TRBV10-2 to TRBJ2-1, with 9 bases aligning to TRBD1. V shed 6 bases and J 8 bases; nucleotides not matched to a gene: 8. The CDR3 totals 14 residues. CDR1 and CDR2 (germline): WSHSY, SAAADI. The CDR3 DNA follows: TGCGCCAGCAGCAGGGACAGGGCGTTAGATGAGCAGTTCTTC. It codes for CASSRDRALDEQFF.